The sequence of this T cell receptor (beta chain) was determined in a study of early T cells in non-severe SARS-CoV-2 infection. Study-level information: Chains from this unsorted whole-blood bulk RNA could not be paired.

CDR3 length equals 15 residues. Germline V lookup: CDR1 DFQATT, CDR2 SNEGSKA (reference sequence). Trimming removed 6 bases at V and 1 base at J, with 17 bases between. As for this clonotype: Its antigen remains unknown.

Unique molecular identifiers tagged individual cDNA molecules. TCRdb called the 5' RACE reads again in MiXCR, with one record for every CDR3 protein. This sample yields roughly 34,000 distinct CDR3 sequences, of which 6% to 7.5% are seen a single time; 10% to 15% belongs to the top ten. Regarding the study as a whole: VDJdb-based annotation leaned toward anti-spike CD8 responses and missed private and CD4 specificities.

The source is an adult who was a healthcare worker with PCR-confirmed SARS-CoV-2 infection or an uninfected control (not recorded which). The sequencing used whole blood, collected at baseline. V usage is TRBV20-1 and J usage is TRBJ2-3, with D possibly TRBD2 on 5 matching bases. CDR3 DNA sequence: TGCAGTGCCCCACCGGACTTTGGGCGCACAGATACGCAGTATTTT. Its protein product is CSAPPDFGRTDTQYF.